This passage covers 25 T cell receptor beta chains from one sample sequenced in a study of blood T cell repertoires in COVID-19. Profiled with immunoSEQ multiplex PCR; TCRdb holds only in-frame clones, not every one. The repertoire has 150,000 to 200,000 clones, 70% to 90% of them found once; the top ten carry 0.65% to 0.95%. Sequencing was done on a sample of peripheral blood. The receptor source for this set is a woman in her 70s with acute or convalescent COVID-19.

The CDR3 DNA sequence: TGCGCCAGCAGCTCTGGACTAGCGGGAGGGTTTAGCACAGATACGCAGTATTTT. As protein: CASSSGLAGGFSTDTQYF. The V call is TRBV5-1, the J call TRBJ2-3; TRBD2 matches at 15 bases. The CDR3 consists of 18 residues. Germline assignment: CDR1 SGHRS and CDR2 YFSETQ. Trimming cost V 3 bases and J 0 bases; bases outside gene matches: 5.

The chain employs TRBV7-8 and TRBJ1-6; D remains ambiguous. Germline V gene data show CDR1 as SGHVS and CDR2 as FQNEAQ. The V end lost 5 bases, the J end lost 7 bases, and 9 bases lay between the germline ends. The CDR3 is 13 amino acids. CDR3 sequence: CASSLGPNSPLHF. In nucleotides, the CDR3 is TGTGCCAGCAGCCTTGGGCCGAATTCACCCCTCCACTTT.

The chain links TRBV24-1 to TRBJ2-1, with 8 bases fitting TRBD2. With 6 bases clipped from V and 10 bases from J, the junction kept 13 bases outside the gene matches. This CDR3 is 15 amino acids long. Germline V gene sequence: CDR1 KGHDR, CDR2 SFDVKD. CDR3 bases: TGTGCCACCAGTAGCGGACTAGCAAGTTTCAGGGAGCAGTTCTTC. Its translation is CATSSGLASFREQFF.

The J gene is TRBJ2-1, the V gene TRBV18, with a weak D call TRBD2 (7 bases). V gave up 4 bases and J gave up 4 bases, with 14 bases separating them. CDR1 KGHSH and CDR2 LQKENI come from the germline V gene. CDR3 length equals 15 residues. CDR3 nucleotides: TGTGCCAGCTCACAGGGGGGGGCGCCTTACAATGAGCAGTTCTTC. Translated: CASSQGGAPYNEQFF.

The V gene is TRBV5-4, the J gene TRBJ2-2; no clear D. Trimming took 1 base from V and 6 from J, leaving 4 bases between them. CDR3 length: 12 amino acids. Germline V gene sequence: CDR1 SGHNT, CDR2 YYREEE (reference sequence). The CDR3 is CASSLPAGELFF. Written as DNA, the CDR3 is TGTGCCAGCAGCTTGCCGGCCGGGGAGCTGTTTTTT.

The chain carries TRBV15 and TRBJ2-5; the D gene is possibly TRBD1 (5 bases). Looked up from germline, CDR1 is LNHNV and CDR2 is YYDKDF (reference sequence). V lost 0 bases to trimming and J lost 5 bases, with 16 bases between them. The CDR3 is made up of 16 amino acids. In DNA, the CDR3 is TGTGCCACCAGCAGAGATAAGGGGCCCAGTAGGGAGACCCAGTACTTC. Translated: CATSRDKGPSRETQYF.

CDR3 coding DNA: TGTGCCAGCAGTGGCCGGGACAGAGATCAGCCCCAGCATTTT. Translation: CASSGRDRDQPQHF. This chain links TRBV2 with TRBJ1-5; 7 nucleotides line up with TRBD1. Germline V gene data show CDR1 as SNHLY and CDR2 as FYNNEI. The CDR3 is 14 amino acids. V was clipped by 4 bases and J by 5 bases; unmatched bases: 5.

The chain couples TRBV10-2 to TRBJ2-1; 10 nucleotides agree with TRBD2. This CDR3 is 14 amino acids long. Germline trimming cut 2 bases from V and 7 bases from J; bases unmatched to any gene: 2. Germline V gives CDR1 WSHSY, CDR2 SAAADI. For the CDR3, the DNA is TGCGCCAGCAGTGAGAGCGGGGGGGTGAATGAGCAGTTCTTC. Its translation is CASSESGGVNEQFF.

The chain recombines TRBV5-4 with TRBJ2-5, with D possibly TRBD2 on 7 matching bases. This CDR3 region has 13 residues. Germline V CDR1 and CDR2: SGHNT, YYREEE (reference sequence). The ends were cut back, 4 bases at V and 5 bases at J, with 12 bases in the middle. The CDR3 coding sequence is TGTGCCAGCAGCCGGGGGGCCGGGGAGACCCAGTACTTC. Its translation: CASSRGAGETQYF. The full variable domain, with the rest looked up from reference TRBV5-4 and TRBJ2-5, is ETGVTQSPTHLIKTRGQQVTLRCSSQSGHNTVSWYQQALGQGPQFIFQYYREEENGRGNFPPRFSGLQFPNYSSELNVNALELDDSALYLCASSRGAGETQYFGPGTRLLVL.

The count of this clone is one. This chain connects TRBV18 to TRBJ1-1, with 7 bases that match TRBD1. The CDR3 consists of 13 residues. Trimming removed 2 bases from V and 7 bases from J; junction bases left unmatched: 4. Germline values: CDR1 KGHSH, CDR2 LQKENI. CDR3 in DNA: TGTGCCAGCTCACCAAGCCAGGGGGATGAAGCTTTCTTT. This encodes CASSPSQGDEAFF.

The chain employs TRBV28 and TRBJ2-2, with 8 bases lining up with TRBD2. V lost 2 bases, J lost 4 bases, and 12 bases stayed unmatched. CDR1 is MDHEN, CDR2 SYDVKM, per germline. The CDR3 contains 18 residues. The CDR3, as DNA: TGTGCCAGCAGTTTAGTTTCTTCGGGAGGGCCTTCCACCGGGGAGCTGTTTTTT. Its protein is CASSLVSSGGPSTGELFF.

A single count supports this clone. The chain carries TRBV28 and TRBJ2-5, with D possibly TRBD2 on 6 matching bases. Trimming shortened V by 5 bases and J by 0 bases, and 10 bases separated the two germline ends. The CDR3 consists of 14 residues. In germline, CDR1 is MDHEN, CDR2 SYDVKM. DNA for the CDR3: TGTGCCAGCAGTGACCGGGACTACCAAGAGACCCAGTACTTC. Protein: CASSDRDYQETQYF.

The chain has TRBV5-1 and TRBJ1-5, with D perhaps matching TRBD1 (6 bases). Trimming took 8 bases from V and 0 from J, leaving 12 bases between them. Germline V gene lookup returns CDR1 SGHRS and CDR2 YFSETQ. The CDR3 is made up of 14 amino acids. The DNA of the CDR3 is TGCGCCAGAGGGGACATCTATAGCAATCAGCCCCAGCATTTT. Translating it yields CARGDIYSNQPQHF.

J is TRBJ2-1 and V is TRBV19; D not certain. Per the germline V gene, CDR1 is LNHDA and CDR2 is SQIVND (reference sequence). The CDR3 loop spans 13 amino acids. The germline V and J ends were trimmed by 3 bases and 2 bases, with 5 bases remaining between them. The CDR3 sequence: CASSINTYNEQFF. The DNA of the CDR3 is TGTGCCAGTAGTATCAACACCTACAATGAGCAGTTCTTC.

V is TRBV5-1 and J is TRBJ2-3; 11 positions agree with TRBD1. The V and J ends lost 4 bases and 3 bases, in that order; junction bases with no gene match: 4. CDR3 length equals 15 residues. Germline V CDR1 and CDR2: SGHRS, YFSETQ. The CDR3 reads CASSPGQGATDTQYF. CDR3 sequence (DNA): TGCGCCAGCAGCCCCGGACAGGGGGCGACAGATACGCAGTATTTT. Drawing the rest from reference TRBV5-1 and TRBJ2-3, the complete variable domain is KAGVTQTPRYLIKTRGQQVTLSCSPISGHRSVSWYQQTPGQGLQFLFEYFSETQRNKGNFPGRFSGRQFSNSRSEMNVSTLELGDSALYLCASSPGQGATDTQYFGPGTRLTVL.

The J gene is TRBJ1-5, the V gene TRBV30; 7 bases fit TRBD1. The CDR3 runs 13 residues. Trimming removed 0 bases from V and 5 bases from J; junction bases left unmatched: 1. Germline V gene data show CDR1 as GTSNPN and CDR2 as SVGIG (reference sequence). The CDR3 loop reads CAWSVTGYQPQHF. For the CDR3, the DNA is TGTGCCTGGAGTGTGACAGGGTATCAGCCCCAGCATTTT.

The V call is TRBV12-3 or TRBV12-4, the J call TRBJ1-2, with D unclear. The CDR3 covers 13 residues. Trimming took 3 bases from V and 6 from J, leaving 11 bases between them. CDR3 residues: CASSFVSENGYTF. CDR3 coding DNA: TGTGCCAGCAGTTTCGTTTCCGAGAATGGCTACACCTTC.

The DNA of the CDR3 is TGTGCCAGCAGTTTTCGGGGGGCCATGAGAACAGATACGCAGTATTTT. The encoded protein is CASSFRGAMRTDTQYF. The genes are TRBV5-6 and TRBJ2-3; D might be TRBD2 (7 bases). The CDR3 loop spans 16 amino acids. Looked up from germline, CDR1 is SGHDT and CDR2 is YYEEEE. The V gene lost 5 bases and the J gene lost 3 bases, with 19 bases spanning the gap.

This clone appeared once. This chain uses TRBV20-1 with TRBJ2-1, with 13 bases fitting TRBD2. Germline V lookup: CDR1 DFQATT, CDR2 SNEGSKA (reference sequence). Losses at the gene ends were 3 bases for V and 0 bases for J; bases not matched to a gene: 11. The CDR3 runs 19 residues. The CDR3 nucleotides are TGCAGTGCTAGTGCCACCCTGGGACTAGCGGGGAGCTCCTACAATGAGCAGTTCTTC. It codes for CSASATLGLAGSSYNEQFF.

This rearrangement joins TRBV5-6 to TRBJ1-1; D gene ambiguous. The V gene's germline CDR1 is SGHDT and CDR2 YYEEEE. This CDR3 has 12 residues. V lost 1 base and J lost 7, with 8 bases in between. DNA of the CDR3: TGTGCCAGCAGCTTGACCCCGGGTGAAGCTTTCTTT. Protein product: CASSLTPGEAFF.

The chain combines TRBV29-1 with TRBJ2-1; 10 bases fit TRBD2. Germline values: CDR1 SQVTM, CDR2 ANQGSEA. Trimming took 3 bases from V and 4 from J; bases not matched to a gene: 6. This CDR3 has 15 residues. CDR3 in DNA: TGCAGCGTTGATGATCTAGCGGGGGCTTACAATGAGCAGTTCTTC. As protein: CSVDDLAGAYNEQFF.

The J gene is TRBJ1-1, the V gene TRBV6-5; TRBD1 is a possible D gene (6 bases). The V end was cut by 6 bases, the J end by 1 base, with 15 bases between. This CDR3 is built from 15 residues. Germline V gene lookup returns CDR1 MNHEY and CDR2 SVGAGI. CDR3 DNA: TGTGCCAGCAGCCTAATATTGGGACAGAACACTGAAGCTTTCTTT. Its protein product is CASSLILGQNTEAFF.

Turning to this clone: Other DNA sequences from this sample encode an identical CDR3 as well. The rearrangement links TRBV5-4 to TRBJ2-1; 7 bases align to TRBD1. Germline V gives CDR1 SGHNT, CDR2 YYREEE (reference sequence). Trimming removed 4 bases from V and 1 base from J; junction bases left unmatched: 5. The CDR3 consists of 15 residues. This CDR3 reads CASSSDRASYNEQFF. The DNA of the CDR3 is TGTGCCAGCAGCAGTGACAGGGCATCCTACAATGAGCAGTTCTTC.

The chain carries TRBV7-3 and TRBJ2-1, with 9 bases matching TRBD1. This CDR3 has 14 amino acids. The trim removed 5 bases at V and 7 bases at J, leaving 6 bases unmatched. In germline, CDR1 is SGHTA, CDR2 FQGTGA. CDR3: CASSRPGTGNEQFF. For the CDR3, the DNA is TGTGCCAGCAGCCGCCCCGGGACAGGGAATGAGCAGTTCTTC.

The chain carries TRBV7-2 and TRBJ1-5; tentatively, D is TRBD1 (6 bases). This CDR3 has 16 residues. Germline V gene sequence: CDR1 SGHTA, CDR2 FQGNSA. Trimming shortened V by 1 base and J by 1 base, and 11 bases separated the two germline ends. The CDR3 is CASSLEGGVSNQPQHF. CDR3 sequence (DNA): TGTGCCAGCAGCTTAGAAGGGGGGGTAAGCAATCAGCCCCAGCATTTT. Looking up the rest from reference TRBV7-2 and TRBJ1-5 gives the full variable domain: GAGVSQSPSNKVTEKGKDVELRCDPISGHTALYWYRQSLGQGLEFLIYFQGNSAPDKSGLPSDRFSAERTGGSVSTLTIQRTQQEDSAVYLCASSLEGGVSNQPQHFGDGTRLSIL.